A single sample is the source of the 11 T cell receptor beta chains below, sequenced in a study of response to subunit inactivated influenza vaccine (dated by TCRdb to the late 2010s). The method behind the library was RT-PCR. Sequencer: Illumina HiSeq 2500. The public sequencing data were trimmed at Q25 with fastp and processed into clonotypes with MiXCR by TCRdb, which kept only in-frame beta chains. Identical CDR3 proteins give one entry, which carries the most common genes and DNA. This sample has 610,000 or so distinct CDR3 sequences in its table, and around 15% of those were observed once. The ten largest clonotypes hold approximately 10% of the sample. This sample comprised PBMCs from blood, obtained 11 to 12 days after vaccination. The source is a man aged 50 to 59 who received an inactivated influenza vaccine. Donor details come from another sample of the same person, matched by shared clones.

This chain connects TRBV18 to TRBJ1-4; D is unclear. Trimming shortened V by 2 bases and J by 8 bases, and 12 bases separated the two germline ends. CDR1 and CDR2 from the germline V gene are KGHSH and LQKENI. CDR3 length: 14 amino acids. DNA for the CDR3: TGTGCCAGCTCACCAGGACGGCAGGACGAAAAACTGTTTTTT. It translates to CASSPGRQDEKLFF.

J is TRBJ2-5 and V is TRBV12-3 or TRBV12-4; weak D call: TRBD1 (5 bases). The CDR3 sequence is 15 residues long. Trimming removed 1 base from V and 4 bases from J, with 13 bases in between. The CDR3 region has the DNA TGTGCCAGCAGTTTAGAGCCAGGGCGAGGAGAGACCCAGTACTTC. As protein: CASSLEPGRGETQYF.

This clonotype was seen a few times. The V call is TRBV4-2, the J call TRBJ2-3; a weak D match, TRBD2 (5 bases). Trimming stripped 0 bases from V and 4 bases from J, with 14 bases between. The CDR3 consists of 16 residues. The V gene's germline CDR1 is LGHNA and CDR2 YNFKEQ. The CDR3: CASSQDWTEPPDTQYF. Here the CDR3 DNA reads TGTGCCAGCAGCCAAGATTGGACTGAACCTCCAGATACGCAGTATTTT.

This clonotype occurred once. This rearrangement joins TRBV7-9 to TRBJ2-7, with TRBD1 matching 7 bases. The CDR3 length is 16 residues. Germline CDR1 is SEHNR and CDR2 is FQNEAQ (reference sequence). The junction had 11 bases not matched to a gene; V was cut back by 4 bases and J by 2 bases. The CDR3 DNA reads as TGTGCCAGCAGCTCCCCCAAAACGACAGGGACCTACGAGCAGTACTTC. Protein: CASSSPKTTGTYEQYF.

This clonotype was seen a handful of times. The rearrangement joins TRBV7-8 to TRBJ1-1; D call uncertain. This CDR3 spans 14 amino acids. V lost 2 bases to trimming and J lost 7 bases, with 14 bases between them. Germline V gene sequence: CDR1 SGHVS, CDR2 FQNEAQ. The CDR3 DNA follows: TGTGCCAGCAGCTTATTGCGCGCACCCCATGAAGCTTTCTTT. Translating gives CASSLLRAPHEAFF. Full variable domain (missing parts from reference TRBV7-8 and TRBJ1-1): GAGVSQSPRYKVAKRGQDVALRCDPISGHVSLFWYQQALGQGPEFLTYFQNEAQLDKSGLPSDRFFAERPEGSVSTLKIQRTQQEDSAVYLCASSLLRAPHEAFFGQGTRLTVV.

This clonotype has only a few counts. CDR3: CSVDSDSYEQYF. The CDR3, as DNA: TGCAGCGTTGACTCAGACTCCTACGAGCAGTACTTC. The chain couples TRBV29-1 to TRBJ2-7; no firm D call. This CDR3 is 12 amino acids long. V was cut by 3 bases and J by 0 bases, with 6 bases left in between. Germline assignment: CDR1 SQVTM and CDR2 ANQGSEA.

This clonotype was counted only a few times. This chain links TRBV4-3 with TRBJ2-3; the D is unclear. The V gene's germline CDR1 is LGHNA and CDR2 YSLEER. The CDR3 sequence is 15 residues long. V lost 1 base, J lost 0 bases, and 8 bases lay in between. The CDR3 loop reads CASSQAVGSTDTQYF. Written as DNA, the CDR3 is TGCGCCAGCAGCCAAGCGGTAGGGAGCACAGATACGCAGTATTTT.

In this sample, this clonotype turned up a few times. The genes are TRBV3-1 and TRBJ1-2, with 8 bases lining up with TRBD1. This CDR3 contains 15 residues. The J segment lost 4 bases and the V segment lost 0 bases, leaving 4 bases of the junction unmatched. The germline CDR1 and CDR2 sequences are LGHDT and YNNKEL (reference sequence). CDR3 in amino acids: CASSQDPRGPYGYTF. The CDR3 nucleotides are TGTGCCAGCAGCCAAGATCCCAGGGGGCCCTATGGCTACACCTTC.

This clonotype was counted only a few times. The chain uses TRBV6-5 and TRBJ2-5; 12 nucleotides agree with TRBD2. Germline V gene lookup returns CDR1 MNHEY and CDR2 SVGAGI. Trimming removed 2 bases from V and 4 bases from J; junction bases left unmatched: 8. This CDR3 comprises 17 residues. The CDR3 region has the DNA TGTGCCAGCAGTTACACTAGCGGGAGGTCCGTCGCAGAGACCCAGTACTTC. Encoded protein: CASSYTSGRSVAETQYF.

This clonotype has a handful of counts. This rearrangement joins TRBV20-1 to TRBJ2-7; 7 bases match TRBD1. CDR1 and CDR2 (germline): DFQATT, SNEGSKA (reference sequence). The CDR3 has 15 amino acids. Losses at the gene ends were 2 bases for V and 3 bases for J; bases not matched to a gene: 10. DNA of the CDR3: TGCAGTGCTAGACTTTGGGACAGAAGTAACTACGAGCAGTACTTC. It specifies CSARLWDRSNYEQYF.

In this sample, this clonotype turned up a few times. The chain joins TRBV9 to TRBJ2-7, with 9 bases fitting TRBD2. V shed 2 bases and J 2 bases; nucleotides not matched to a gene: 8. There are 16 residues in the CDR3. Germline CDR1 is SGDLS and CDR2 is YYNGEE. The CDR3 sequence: CASSVSSGASTYEQYF. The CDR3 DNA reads TGTGCCAGCAGCGTGTCTAGCGGGGCTTCTACCTACGAGCAGTACTTC.